This T cell receptor (beta chain) was identified during a study of T cell repertoires in cytomegalovirus infection. Overall study: Carrying CMV and the relevant HLA type showed in public TCR beta signatures. General observations from the study: Predominance within the ex vivo response was attributable to HLA-C-restricted CMV-specific TCR beta clonotypes. The cumulative frequency of public TCR beta families identified carriers of CMV plus the relevant HLA.

TCRdb passed the reads through MiXCR, listing each CDR3 protein once. This table holds fewer than 400,000 distinct CDR3 sequences, 15% to 20% found once. Remarks on this clonotype: The antigen is not known.

Germline V gives CDR1 SGHAT, CDR2 FQNNGV. The CDR3 runs to 15 residues. J gave up 4 bases and V 1 base, and 5 bases lay outside the gene matches. This chain uses TRBV11-2 with TRBJ2-3, with 7 bases that match TRBD1. This receptor was taken from a human donor in good health (CMV status not recorded). Some clones in this sample may be carry-over from other donors' samples. The specimen was PBMCs. The DNA for the CDR3 is TGTGCCAGCAGCTTAGTGAGGGGGCGAGCAGATACGCAGTATTTT. Translating gives CASSLVRGRADTQYF.